This TCR beta chain was sequenced during a study of blood T cell repertoires in COVID-19 (TCRdb year 2020). Describing the broader study: Samples covering the acute and convalescent phases of COVID-19 were provided by collaborators in the United States, Italy and Spain. Where HLA class I and class II types were available, the types were taken from metadata supplied by the sample provider, not from assay-based typing. The repertoires were released in a freely available public database intended as a resource for research on the immune response to SARS-CoV-2. The sample metadata nearly always contained a de-identified subject ID, COVID-19 status, age in years and sex. The material from the prospective study consisted of cDNA or gDNA derived from T cells, B-cell-depleted T cells, or PBMCs. The dataset comprised deeply sampled blood TCRbeta repertoires from subjects exposed to, actively infected with, or recovered from COVID-19. The samples were drawn from two sources: the first 160 participants of the ongoing ImmuneRACE study, and 950 to 1,500 subjects contributed by 6 global collaborators.

TCRbeta CDR3 regions were amplified from genomic DNA by means of the immunoSEQ Assay, a bias-controlled multiplex PCR. From the authors' description of their analysis: Nucleated cell counts per sample were estimated from amplification of reference gene primers within the assay. Sequence reads were collapsed and filtered to measure the absolute abundance of every unique TCRbeta CDR3 rearrangement. For each sample, productive Simpson clonality was calculated by taking the square root of Simpson's diversity index across productive rearrangements. TCRdb carries this immuneACCESS record with in-frame sequences only. Its versions omit some clonotypes, under half of them owing to an unresolved V gene in the studies checked, with the rest unexplained. The DNA was the basis for D and trimming; V, J and clone size are from that table. The sample table lists about 78,000 clones, about 90% of them with a count of one. The ten largest clones add up to roughly 1% of the sample.

The germline V gene supplies CDR1 SGHAT and CDR2 FQNNGV. The CDR3 sequence holds 16 residues, the cysteine and phenylalanine included. Only CDR3 DNA is held: 48 bases, read in frame from base 1. V gives up 5 bases and J gives up 2 bases, and the segment between their germline ends measures 19 bases. Each collaborating institution followed its own protocols to collect whole blood in K2EDTA tubes. For TCRbeta analysis, collaborators shipped samples as frozen whole blood, isolated PBMCs, or DNA extracted from either of those sample types. On this clone itself: No cognate antigen has been identified for it. Base qualities are missing; no much larger clone stands one base away.

Points the paper makes about the study in general: Clinical and demographic metadata were provided uncurated, with the amount varying by source and participant.

This sequence uses TRBV11-2 and TRBJ2-7; the D region possibly corresponds to TRBD2 (5 bases align). The specimen was peripheral blood. This TCR was sampled from a woman aged 45-59 years in a cohort sampled during active COVID-19. The DNA reads as follows: TGTGCCAGCAGCCCGGACGTGCAACTAGTTACCTACGAGCAGTACTTC. This encodes CASSPDVQLVTYEQYF. Full variable domain (CDR3 extended with the reference TRBV11-2 and TRBJ2-7 proteins): EAGVAQSPRYKIIEKRQSVAFWCNPISGHATLYWYQQILGQGPKLLIQFQNNGVVDDSQLPKDRFSAERLKGVDSTLKIQPAKLEDSAVYLCASSPDVQLVTYEQYFGPGTRLTVT.